The rows below give T cell receptor beta chains drawn from one sample of a study of T cell repertoires in cytomegalovirus infection. TCRdb re-called the reads with MiXCR, one entry per CDR3 protein. Here the sample spans 200,000 to 300,000 distinct CDR3 sequences, roughly 6.5% being singletons. The sample comprised PBMCs. The receptors were sampled from a human donor in good health (CMV status not recorded). Some clones in this sample may be carry-over from other donors' samples. CDR3s include the opening cysteine and the closing phenylalanine or tryptophan. Each record gives: D gene, clone size, J gene, V gene, CDR3 protein, CDR3 DNA. D genes are given only for firm matches. Size tells how often a clone was seen (once, few, many) or the class of an expanded clone, and some rows leave it out.

D gene: TRBD1; clone size: many; J gene: TRBJ2-7; V gene: TRBV7-9; CDR3 protein: CASSQGQGEYEQYF; CDR3 DNA: TGTGCCAGCAGCCAGGGACAGGGGGAGTACGAGCAGTACTTC
D gene: -; clone size: few; J gene: TRBJ1-4; V gene: TRBV14; CDR3 protein: CASSQGGTTTNEKLFF; CDR3 DNA: TGTGCCAGCAGCCAGGGGGGGACAACAACTAATGAAAAACTGTTTTTT
D gene: TRBD1; clone size: many; J gene: TRBJ1-2; V gene: TRBV28; CDR3 protein: CASSSRQGAAF; CDR3 DNA: TGTGCCAGCAGTTCCCGACAGGGGGCCGCCTTC
D gene: -; clone size: -; J gene: TRBJ1-1; V gene: TRBV5-1; CDR3 protein: CASSLEVMNTEAFF; CDR3 DNA: TGCGCCAGCAGCTTGGAAGTTATGAACACTGAAGCTTTCTTT
D gene: -; clone size: many; J gene: TRBJ2-1; V gene: TRBV5-4; CDR3 protein: CASSLEKGSIYNEQFF; CDR3 DNA: TGTGCCAGCAGCTTGGAGAAGGGGTCCATCTACAATGAGCAGTTCTTC
D gene: TRBD1; clone size: many; J gene: TRBJ1-4; V gene: TRBV20-1; CDR3 protein: CSARGATGASHTNEKLFF; CDR3 DNA: TGCAGTGCTAGAGGGGCGACAGGGGCCTCCCATACTAATGAAAAACTGTTTTTT
D gene: -; clone size: -; J gene: TRBJ1-3; V gene: TRBV30; CDR3 protein: CAWRENGGGNTIYF; CDR3 DNA: TGTGCCTGGAGAGAGAATGGAGGTGGAAACACCATATATTTT
D gene: -; clone size: many; J gene: TRBJ2-1; V gene: TRBV5-1; CDR3 protein: CASSLGGVGRGNEQFF; CDR3 DNA: TGCGCCAGCAGCTTGGGTGGGGTCGGCAGGGGCAATGAGCAGTTCTTC
D gene: TRBD1; clone size: many; J gene: TRBJ1-1; V gene: TRBV6-6; CDR3 protein: CASSLGDRLNTEAFF; CDR3 DNA: TGTGCCAGCAGTCTGGGGGACAGATTGAACACTGAAGCTTTCTTT
D gene: -; clone size: many; J gene: TRBJ2-4; V gene: TRBV4-2; CDR3 protein: CASSQEEATGNIQYF; CDR3 DNA: TGTGCCAGCAGCCAAGAGGAGGCTACGGGAAACATTCAGTACTTC
D gene: -; clone size: many; J gene: TRBJ1-2; V gene: TRBV28; CDR3 protein: CASYSLMGQYYGYTF; CDR3 DNA: TGTGCCAGCTATTCGTTGATGGGGCAGTATTATGGCTACACCTTC
D gene: -; clone size: many; J gene: TRBJ2-1; V gene: TRBV18; CDR3 protein: CASSPLDAQGPNEQFF; CDR3 DNA: TGTGCCAGCTCACCACTGGATGCGCAGGGCCCAAATGAGCAGTTCTTC
D gene: TRBD2; clone size: many; J gene: TRBJ2-1; V gene: TRBV9; CDR3 protein: CASSELAGAYNEQFF; CDR3 DNA: TGTGCCAGCAGCGAACTAGCGGGGGCCTACAATGAGCAGTTCTTC
D gene: TRBD1; clone size: -; J gene: TRBJ1-2; V gene: TRBV4-3; CDR3 protein: CASSQAGAGTGGNYGYTF; CDR3 DNA: TGCGCCAGCAGCCAAGCGGGTGCCGGGACAGGGGGCAACTATGGCTACACCTTC
D gene: -; clone size: many; J gene: TRBJ2-1; V gene: TRBV7-2; CDR3 protein: CASSLGDGLPYNEQFF; CDR3 DNA: TGTGCCAGCAGCCTCGGCGATGGGCTACCCTACAATGAGCAGTTCTTC
D gene: TRBD1; clone size: many; J gene: TRBJ2-2; V gene: TRBV6-6; CDR3 protein: CASSYPGQGAGELFF; CDR3 DNA: TGTGCCAGCAGTTACCCGGGACAGGGGGCCGGGGAGCTGTTTTTT
D gene: TRBD1; clone size: many; J gene: TRBJ2-6; V gene: TRBV7-2; CDR3 protein: CASSYTGTGGSGANVLTF; CDR3 DNA: TGTGCCAGCAGTTACACCGGGACAGGGGGCTCTGGGGCCAACGTCCTGACTTTC
D gene: TRBD1; clone size: many; J gene: TRBJ1-5; V gene: TRBV7-2; CDR3 protein: CASSFQGALYQPQHF; CDR3 DNA: TGTGCCAGCAGCTTCCAGGGGGCGTTGTATCAGCCCCAGCATTTT
D gene: TRBD1; clone size: many; J gene: TRBJ1-2; V gene: TRBV20-1; CDR3 protein: CSATRDRSYGYTF; CDR3 DNA: TGCAGTGCTACCCGGGACAGAAGCTATGGCTACACCTTC
D gene: -; clone size: many; J gene: TRBJ1-1; V gene: TRBV10-3; CDR3 protein: CAISIGGANTEAFF; CDR3 DNA: TGTGCCATATCAATAGGGGGGGCGAACACTGAAGCTTTCTTT
D gene: -; clone size: many; J gene: TRBJ2-1; V gene: TRBV7-9; CDR3 protein: CASSPTGTPYNEQFF; CDR3 DNA: TGTGCCAGCAGCCCAACCGGGACTCCCTACAATGAGCAGTTCTTC
D gene: -; clone size: many; J gene: TRBJ1-5; V gene: TRBV20-1; CDR3 protein: CSASIQGGSNQPQHF; CDR3 DNA: TGCAGTGCTAGTATACAGGGAGGTAGCAATCAGCCCCAGCATTTT
D gene: -; clone size: -; J gene: TRBJ1-2; V gene: TRBV28; CDR3 protein: CASSLSGRDGYTF; CDR3 DNA: TGTGCCAGCAGTTTGTCGGGGAGGGATGGCTACACCTTC
D gene: -; clone size: many; J gene: TRBJ2-3; V gene: TRBV14; CDR3 protein: CASSVQAGSTTDTQYF; CDR3 DNA: TGTGCCAGCAGCGTACAAGCGGGTTCCACCACAGATACGCAGTATTTT
D gene: -; clone size: few; J gene: TRBJ2-6; V gene: TRBV19; CDR3 protein: CASSGQGWAGANVLTF; CDR3 DNA: TGTGCCAGTAGTGGGCAGGGATGGGCTGGGGCCAACGTCCTGACTTTC
D gene: TRBD2; clone size: -; J gene: TRBJ2-1; V gene: TRBV28; CDR3 protein: CASSPLLLAGGLDEQFF; CDR3 DNA: TGTGCCAGCAGCCCACTTCTACTAGCGGGTGGGCTCGATGAGCAGTTCTTC
D gene: -; clone size: many; J gene: TRBJ1-1; V gene: TRBV10-3; CDR3 protein: CAISAQPRTEAFF; CDR3 DNA: TGTGCCATCAGTGCCCAACCCCGGACTGAAGCTTTCTTT
D gene: -; clone size: -; J gene: TRBJ2-5; V gene: TRBV2; CDR3 protein: CASSRSAHGGQETQYF; CDR3 DNA: TGTGCCAGCAGTCGCTCCGCTCATGGGGGACAAGAGACCCAGTACTTC
D gene: TRBD1; clone size: many; J gene: TRBJ1-4; V gene: TRBV20-1; CDR3 protein: CSARHFRQGLSEKLFF; CDR3 DNA: TGCAGTGCTAGACACTTTAGACAGGGACTTAGTGAAAAACTGTTTTTT